A single T cell receptor beta chain is shown here with its context. The antigen remains undetermined. TCRdb independently ran MiXCR on the 5' RACE reads; one entry per CDR3 protein. The data show about 210,000 distinct CDR3 sequences, with around 6.7% seen just once and more than 0.85% held by the top ten. This sample is part of a study of T cells after yellow fever vaccination. The study's findings and limits: Reappearing after the booster were most of the clones from primary vaccination (approximately 96% CD4, approximately 88% CD8).

This receptor was obtained from a young man who received the YFV17D yellow fever vaccine. Source: CD4+ T cells sorted from PBMCs, taken on the day of the yellow fever booster vaccination.

The CDR3 loop reads CASSTNQGYEQYF. In DNA form, the CDR3 reads TGTGCCAGCAGCACCAACCAGGGCTACGAGCAGTACTTC. This sequence joins TRBV7-2 and TRBJ2-7; D is possibly TRBD1 (5 bases). Germline CDR1 is SGHTA and CDR2 is FQGNSA. This CDR3 is 13 amino acids long. V was clipped by 5 bases and J by 3 bases, with 11 bases between them. The full variable domain, completed using reference TRBV7-2 and TRBJ2-7, is GAGVSQSPSNKVTEKGKDVELRCDPISGHTALYWYRQSLGQGLEFLIYFQGNSAPDKSGLPSDRFSAERTGGSVSTLTIQRTQQEDSAVYLCASSTNQGYEQYFGPGTRLTVT.